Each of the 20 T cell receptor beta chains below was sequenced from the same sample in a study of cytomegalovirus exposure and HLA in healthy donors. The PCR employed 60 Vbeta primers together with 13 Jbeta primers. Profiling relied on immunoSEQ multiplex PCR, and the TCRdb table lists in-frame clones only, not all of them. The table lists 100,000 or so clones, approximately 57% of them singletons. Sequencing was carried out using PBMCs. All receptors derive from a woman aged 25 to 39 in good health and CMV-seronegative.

CDR3 sequence: CASSSGQGGSTGELFF. For the CDR3, the DNA is TGTGCCAGCAGCTCGGGACAGGGGGGAAGCACCGGGGAGCTGTTTTTT. V usage is TRBV28 and J usage is TRBJ2-2; 11 nucleotides agree with TRBD1. Trimming at V came to 6 bases and at J to 4 bases, leaving 7 bases not matched to a gene. From germline, CDR1 is MDHEN and CDR2 SYDVKM. The CDR3 loop spans 16 amino acids.

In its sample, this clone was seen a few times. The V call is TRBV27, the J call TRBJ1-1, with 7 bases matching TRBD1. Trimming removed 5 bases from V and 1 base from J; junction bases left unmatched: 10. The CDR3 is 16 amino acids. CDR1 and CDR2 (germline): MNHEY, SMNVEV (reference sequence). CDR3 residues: CASSPWTGERNTEAFF. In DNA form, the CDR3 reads TGTGCCAGCAGTCCCTGGACAGGCGAGAGGAACACTGAAGCTTTCTTT.

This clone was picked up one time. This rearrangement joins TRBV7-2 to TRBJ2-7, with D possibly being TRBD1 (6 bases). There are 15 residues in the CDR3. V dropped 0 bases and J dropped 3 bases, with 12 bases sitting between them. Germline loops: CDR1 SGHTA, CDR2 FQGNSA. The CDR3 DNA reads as TGTGCCAGCAGCTTAGCTTTAGGGACACTCTACGAGCAGTACTTC. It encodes CASSLALGTLYEQYF.

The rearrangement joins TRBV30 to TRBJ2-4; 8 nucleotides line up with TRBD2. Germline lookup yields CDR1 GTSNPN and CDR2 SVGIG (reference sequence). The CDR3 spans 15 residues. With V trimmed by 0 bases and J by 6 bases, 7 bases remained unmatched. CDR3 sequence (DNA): TGTGCCTGGAGTGTGAAAGGTCTAGCGGGAAACATTCAGTACTTC. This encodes CAWSVKGLAGNIQYF.

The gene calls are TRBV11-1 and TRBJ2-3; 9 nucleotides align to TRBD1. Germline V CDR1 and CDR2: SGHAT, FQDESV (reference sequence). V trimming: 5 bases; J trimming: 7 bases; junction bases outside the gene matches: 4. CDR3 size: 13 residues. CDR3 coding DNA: TGTGCCAGCAGCCCCGACAGGGGGAATACGCAGTATTTT. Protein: CASSPDRGNTQYF.

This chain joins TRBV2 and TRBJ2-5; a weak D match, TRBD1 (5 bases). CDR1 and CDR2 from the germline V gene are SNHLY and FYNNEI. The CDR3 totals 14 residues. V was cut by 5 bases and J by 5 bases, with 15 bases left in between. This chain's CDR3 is CASSTWGGVETQYF. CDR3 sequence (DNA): TGTGCCAGCAGTACTTGGGGCGGCGTGGAGACCCAGTACTTC.

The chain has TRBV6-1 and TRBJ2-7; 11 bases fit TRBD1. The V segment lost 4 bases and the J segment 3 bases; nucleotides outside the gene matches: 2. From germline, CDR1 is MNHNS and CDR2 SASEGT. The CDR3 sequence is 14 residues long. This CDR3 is CASSGTGGIYEQYF. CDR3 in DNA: TGTGCCAGCAGTGGGACAGGGGGCATCTACGAGCAGTACTTC.

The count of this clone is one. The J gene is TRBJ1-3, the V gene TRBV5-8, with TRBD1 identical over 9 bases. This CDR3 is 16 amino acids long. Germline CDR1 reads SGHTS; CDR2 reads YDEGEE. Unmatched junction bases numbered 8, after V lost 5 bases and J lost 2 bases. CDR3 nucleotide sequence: TGTGCCAGCAGACCTCCGGGACAGGGCCCTGGAAACACCATATATTTT. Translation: CASRPPGQGPGNTIYF.

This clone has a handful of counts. The CDR3 spells CASSLRSGTSYEQYF. The CDR3 DNA is TGTGCCAGCAGCTTAAGGTCAGGGACTTCCTACGAGCAGTACTTC. J is TRBJ2-7 and V is TRBV7-2; TRBD2 is a possible D gene (6 bases). Germline V gene lookup returns CDR1 SGHTA and CDR2 FQGNSA. This CDR3 contains 15 residues. Trimming cost V 2 bases and J 1 base, with 12 bases left between them. Looking up the rest from reference TRBV7-2 and TRBJ2-7 gives the full variable domain: GAGVSQSPSNKVTEKGKDVELRCDPISGHTALYWYRQSLGQGLEFLIYFQGNSAPDKSGLPSDRFSAERTGGSVSTLTIQRTQQEDSAVYLCASSLRSGTSYEQYFGPGTRLTVT.

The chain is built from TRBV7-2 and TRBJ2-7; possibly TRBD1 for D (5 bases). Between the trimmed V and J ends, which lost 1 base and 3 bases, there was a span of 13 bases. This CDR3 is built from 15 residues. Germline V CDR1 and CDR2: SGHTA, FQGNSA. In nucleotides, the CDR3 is TGTGCCAGCAGCTTAGATACAGGTCAGGGCTACGAGCAGTACTTC. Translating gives CASSLDTGQGYEQYF.

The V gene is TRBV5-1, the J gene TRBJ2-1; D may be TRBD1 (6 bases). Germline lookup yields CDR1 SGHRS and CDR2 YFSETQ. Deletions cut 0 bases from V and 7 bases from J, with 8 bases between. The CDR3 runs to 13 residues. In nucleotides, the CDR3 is TGCGCCAGCAGCTTGGGCCAGGGGAATGAGCAGTTCTTC. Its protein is CASSLGQGNEQFF.

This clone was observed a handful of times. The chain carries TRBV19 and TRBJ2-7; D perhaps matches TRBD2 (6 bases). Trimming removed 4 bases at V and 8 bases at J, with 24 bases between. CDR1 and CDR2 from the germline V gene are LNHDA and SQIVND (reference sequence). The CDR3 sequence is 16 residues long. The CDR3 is CASSTSSGLAYFKQYF. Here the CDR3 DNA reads TGTGCCAGTAGTACATCCTCGGGACTCGCATACTTTAAGCAGTACTTC.

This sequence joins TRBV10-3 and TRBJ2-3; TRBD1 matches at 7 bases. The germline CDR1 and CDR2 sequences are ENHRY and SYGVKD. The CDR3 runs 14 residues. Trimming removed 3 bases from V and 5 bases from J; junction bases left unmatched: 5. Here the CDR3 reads CAISEGGLGDTQYF. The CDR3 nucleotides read TGTGCCATCAGTGAAGGGGGCCTCGGAGATACGCAGTATTTT.

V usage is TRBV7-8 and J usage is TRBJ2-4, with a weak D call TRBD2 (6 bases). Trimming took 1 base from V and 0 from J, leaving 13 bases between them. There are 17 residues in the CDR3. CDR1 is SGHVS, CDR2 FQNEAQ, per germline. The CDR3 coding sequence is TGTGCCAGCAGCTTAGGGGACTTGTGGATAGCCAAAAACATTCAGTACTTC. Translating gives CASSLGDLWIAKNIQYF.

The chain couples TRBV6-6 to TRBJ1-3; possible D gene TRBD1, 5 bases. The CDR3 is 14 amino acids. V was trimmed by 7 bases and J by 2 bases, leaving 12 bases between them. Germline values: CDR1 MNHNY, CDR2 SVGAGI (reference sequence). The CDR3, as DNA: TGTGCCAGCAAGCCGGGGGGGACTGGAAACACCATATATTTT. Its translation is CASKPGGTGNTIYF.

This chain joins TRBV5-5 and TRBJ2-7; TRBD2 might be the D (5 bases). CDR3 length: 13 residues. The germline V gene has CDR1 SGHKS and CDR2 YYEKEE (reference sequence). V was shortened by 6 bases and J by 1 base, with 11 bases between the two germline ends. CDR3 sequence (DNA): TGTGCCAGCAACGGCGGGTTTTCCTACGAGCAGTACTTC. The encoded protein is CASNGGFSYEQYF.

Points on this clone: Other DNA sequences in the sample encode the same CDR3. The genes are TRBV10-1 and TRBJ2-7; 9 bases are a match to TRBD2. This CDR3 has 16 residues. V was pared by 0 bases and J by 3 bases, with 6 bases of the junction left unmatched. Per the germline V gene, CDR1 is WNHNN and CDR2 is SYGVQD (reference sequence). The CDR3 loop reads CASSESGSGGLYEQYF. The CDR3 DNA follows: TGCGCCAGCAGTGAGTCGGGTAGCGGGGGCCTCTACGAGCAGTACTTC.

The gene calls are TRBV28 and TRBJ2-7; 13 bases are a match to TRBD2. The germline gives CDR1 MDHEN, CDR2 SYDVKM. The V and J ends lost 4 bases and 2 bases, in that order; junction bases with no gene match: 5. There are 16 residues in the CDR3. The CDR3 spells CASSYTSGRGTYEQYF. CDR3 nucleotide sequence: TGTGCCAGCAGTTATACTAGCGGGAGGGGAACCTACGAGCAGTACTTC.

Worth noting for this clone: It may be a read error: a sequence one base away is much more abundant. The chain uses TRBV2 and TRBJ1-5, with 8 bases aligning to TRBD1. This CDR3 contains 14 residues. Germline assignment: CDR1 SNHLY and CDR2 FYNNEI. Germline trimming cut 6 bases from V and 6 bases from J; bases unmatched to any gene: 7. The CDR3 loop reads CASSGAGGRQPQHF. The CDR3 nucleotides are TGTGCCAGCAGCGGGGCAGGGGGCCGTCAGCCCCAGCATTTT.

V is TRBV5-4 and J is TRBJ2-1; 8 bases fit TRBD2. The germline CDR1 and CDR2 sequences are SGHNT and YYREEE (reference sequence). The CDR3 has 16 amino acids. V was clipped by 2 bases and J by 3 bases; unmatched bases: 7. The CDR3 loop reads CASSLPGLESYNEQFF. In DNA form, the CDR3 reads TGTGCCAGCAGCTTACCGGGACTAGAAAGCTACAATGAGCAGTTCTTC.